This T cell receptor beta chain was observed in a study of T cell repertoires in cytomegalovirus infection. Study background: Public TCR beta signatures indicated both CMV infection and matching HLA type. Points from the study as a whole: There were HLA-C-restricted CMV-specific TCR beta clonotypes dominating the ex vivo response. Cumulative public TCR beta family frequency identified carriers of CMV plus the relevant HLA.

Trimming took 6 bases from V and 3 from J, leaving 23 bases between them. There are 17 residues in the CDR3. Per the germline V gene, CDR1 is KGHSH and CDR2 is LQKENI. TCRdb passed the reads through MiXCR, listing each CDR3 protein once. This table has 55,000 to 85,000 distinct CDR3 sequences, 3% to 4.5% appearing once. This clonotype was detected ten times or more. The antigen is not known. The TCR comes from a human donor in good health (CMV status not recorded). Some clones in this sample may be carry-over from other donors' samples. This chain joins TRBV18 and TRBJ1-1; a possible D gene is TRBD1 (6 bases). Sequenced sample: PBMCs. The DNA for the CDR3 is TGTGCCAGCTCCATATTACCCCACAGGGCCGGGGACACTGAAGCTTTCTTT. The encoded protein is CASSILPHRAGDTEAFF.